A selection of T cell receptor beta chains follows, all from one sample in a study of resident and recirculating memory T cells in vitiligo. Generated by immunoSEQ multiplex PCR, the TCRdb table keeps only in-frame clones and is missing some. The data show more than 65,000 clones, approximately 93% seen once. The sample comprised blood. These receptors came from a male donor with vitiligo. The CDR3 runs from the conserved cysteine through the conserved F or W. D genes are given only for firm matches. Clone size is not always given. Where it is, it says once, few, many or a class for expanded clones.

J gene	clone size	V gene	D gene	CDR3 protein	CDR3 DNA
TRBJ2-4	-	TRBV19	TRBD2	CASTGLAGENIQYF	TGTGCCAGTACCGGACTAGCGGGGGAAAACATTCAGTACTTC
TRBJ1-6	once	TRBV2	TRBD1	CASSERDRSNSPLHF	TGTGCCAGCAGTGAGAGGGACAGATCAAATTCACCCCTCCACTTT
TRBJ1-6	-	TRBV27	-	CASRGTGGYNSPLHF	TGTGCCAGCCGGGGAACAGGAGGGTATAATTCACCCCTCCACTTT
TRBJ1-1	-	TRBV7-9	-	CASSLGTSYTEAFF	TGTGCCAGCAGCCTCGGGACAAGCTACACTGAAGCTTTCTTT
TRBJ2-1	-	TRBV7-9	-	CASSLDATYNEQFF	TGTGCCAGCAGCTTAGATGCTACCTACAATGAGCAGTTCTTC
TRBJ1-1	few	TRBV6-5	-	CASIVGGTEAFF	TGTGCTTCTATCGTGGGGGGCACTGAAGCTTTCTTT
TRBJ2-1	-	TRBV11-1	TRBD2	CASSYPGAREEQFF	TGTGCCAGCAGCTATCCCGGGGCGCGGGAGGAGCAGTTCTTC
TRBJ2-3	-	TRBV5-1	-	CASSLAGGSTDTQYF	TGCGCCAGCAGCTTGGCCGGGGGATCCACAGATACGCAGTATTTT
TRBJ2-3	-	TRBV2	TRBD2	CASTWTSVLDTQYF	TGTGCCAGCACCTGGACTAGCGTACTAGATACGCAGTATTTT
TRBJ2-7	-	TRBV2	-	CASARVGEQYF	TGTGCCAGCGCCAGGGTGGGTGAGCAGTACTTC
TRBJ2-6	-	TRBV5-1	TRBD2	CASSGGGSGANVLTF	TGCGCCAGCAGCGGGGGGGGCTCTGGGGCCAACGTCCTGACTTTC
TRBJ1-2	-	TRBV4-2	-	CASSQDRGIYGYTF	TGTGCCAGCAGCCAAGATAGGGGGATCTATGGCTACACCTTC
TRBJ2-2	-	TRBV10-3	-	CAISGQLGETGELFF	TGTGCCATCAGTGGGCAATTGGGAGAAACCGGGGAGCTGTTTTTT
TRBJ1-6	few	TRBV5-8	TRBD1	CASSLGQGNSPLHF	TGTGCCAGCAGCTTGGGACAGGGGAACTCACCCCTCCACTTT
TRBJ1-1	-	TRBV7-2	-	CASSQTGNTEAFF	TGTGCCAGCAGCCAGACGGGGAACACTGAAGCTTTCTTT
TRBJ2-7	-	TRBV6-1	-	CASRETGTRNYEQYF	TGTGCCAGCAGAGAAACCGGGACAAGAAACTACGAGCAGTACTTC
TRBJ2-7	once	TRBV6-1	-	CASSGASRPYEQYF	TGTGCCAGCAGTGGGGCCTCGAGACCCTACGAGCAGTACTTC
TRBJ2-5	-	TRBV4-3	-	CASSQGAQRPLETQYF	TGCGCCAGCAGCCAAGGAGCCCAGCGTCCCTTAGAGACCCAGTACTTC
TRBJ2-7	-	TRBV11-1	-	CASSLGDIFLFGSYEQYF	TGTGCCAGCAGCTTAGGAGACATCTTCTTGTTTGGCTCCTACGAGCAGTACTTC
TRBJ1-1	once	TRBV19	-	CASSIGGSEAFF	TGTGCCAGTAGTATAGGGGGCAGCGAAGCTTTCTTT
TRBJ1-2	-	TRBV5-1	-	CASSLAAGLDGYTF	TGCGCCAGCAGCTTGGCTGCAGGGTTGGATGGCTACACCTTC
TRBJ2-3	-	TRBV7-2	TRBD1	CASSPPGQADTQYF	TGTGCCAGCAGCCCCCCCGGACAGGCGGATACGCAGTATTTT
TRBJ2-7	-	TRBV7-2	TRBD2	CASSRGGGGPSYEQYF	TGTGCCAGCAGCCGCGGGGGCGGGGGGCCTTCCTACGAGCAGTACTTC
TRBJ2-4	-	TRBV11-1	TRBD2	CASSLTRGTKNIQYF	TGTGCCAGCAGCTTAACGCGGGGGACCAAAAACATTCAGTACTTC
TRBJ1-3	few	TRBV4-3	-	CASSQEDRLSGNTIYF	TGCGCCAGCAGCCAAGAGGACAGACTATCTGGAAACACCATATATTTT
TRBJ2-7	-	TRBV4-3	TRBD1	CASSQQRTGSYEQYF	TGCGCCAGCAGCCAGCAGCGGACAGGCTCCTACGAGCAGTACTTC
TRBJ1-1	-	TRBV27	TRBD1	CASSFQGANTEAFF	TGTGCCAGCAGTTTTCAGGGGGCGAACACTGAAGCTTTCTTT
TRBJ2-7	-	TRBV2	TRBD1	CASSETGVTQYF	TGTGCCAGCAGCGAGACAGGGGTGACACAGTACTTC
TRBJ2-7	few	TRBV18	-	CASSHRDTAYEQYF	TGTGCCAGCTCACACCGGGACACAGCCTACGAGCAGTACTTC
TRBJ2-5	-	TRBV7-4	TRBD1	CASSVPRQGGRVRETQYF	TGTGCCAGCAGCGTGCCTCGACAGGGTGGAAGGGTTCGAGAGACCCAGTACTTC
TRBJ2-5	-	TRBV5-5	TRBD2	CASSLVAGGGETQYF	TGTGCCAGCAGCTTGGTAGCGGGGGGGGGAGAGACCCAGTACTTC
TRBJ2-1	-	TRBV6-5	-	CASSWGGPTYNEQFF	TGTGCCAGCAGTTGGGGGGGCCCCACTTACAATGAGCAGTTCTTC